A selection of T cell receptor beta chains follows, all from one sample in a study of OX40 agonist ivuxolimab in advanced cancers. The data were produced by immunoSEQ multiplex PCR, yet TCRdb's version contains in-frame clones alone and is incomplete. The data hold over a hundred clones, with roughly 87% observed a single time. Specimen collection occurred in a trial of the OX40 agonist ivuxolimab. These receptors were collected from an adult with an advanced solid tumor such as melanoma, head and neck, liver or kidney cancer. Each CDR3 is given with its conserved first and last residue. The order of the fields is J gene, D gene, V gene, clone size, CDR3 DNA, CDR3 protein. A D gene is named only where the DNA matches it firmly. Clone sizes are given selectively: once, few, many, or a class where the clone is expanded.

TRBJ1-2 TRBD1 TRBV19 NA TGTGCCAGTATCCCAGGACAGGAGAGGAACTATGGCTACACCTTC CASIPGQERNYGYTF
TRBJ2-1 NA TRBV7-8 NA TGTGCCAGCAGCTATCCGCAGGGGTACAATGAGCAGTTCTTC CASSYPQGYNEQFF
TRBJ2-1 TRBD2 TRBV6-8 NA TGTGCCAGCACCTTCGTCCCTAGCGGGAATTACAATGAGCAGTTCTTC CASTFVPSGNYNEQFF
TRBJ1-1 NA TRBV18 NA TGTGCCAGCTCACTGGCAGGGTACATGAACACTGAAGCTTTCTTT CASSLAGYMNTEAFF
TRBJ1-1 NA TRBV19 few TGTGCCAGTAGTATAGTACGGTTAATAGGTACTGAAGCTTTCTTT CASSIVRLIGTEAFF
TRBJ2-2 NA TRBV7-5 once TGTGCCAGCAGCCCTCTCAGAGGGAACACCGGGGAGCTGTTTTTT CASSPLRGNTGELFF
TRBJ1-5 NA TRBV28 few TGTGCCAGCAGTTGGAGGGCCTCCGGGCCCCAGCATTTT CASSWRASGPQHF
TRBJ2-2 NA TRBV19 NA TGTGCCAGTAACATACGGGGGACCGGGGAGCTGTTTTTT CASNIRGTGELFF
TRBJ1-1 NA TRBV29-1 NA TGCAGCGTTGAGGGCAGGGGAGGCGGGGGCACTGAAGCTTTCTTT CSVEGRGGGGTEAFF
TRBJ2-5 NA TRBV19 once TGTGCCAGTAGTATAGATCTGGAGACCCAGTACTTC CASSIDLETQYF
TRBJ1-1 NA TRBV19 few TGTGCCAGTAGTATCGCAATGGGGTACACTGAAGCTTTCTTT CASSIAMGYTEAFF
TRBJ2-3 TRBD2 TRBV30 NA TGTGCCTGGAGTGTGGGACTAGCGGGGGACACAGATACGCAGTATTTT CAWSVGLAGDTDTQYF
TRBJ1-1 NA TRBV29-1 NA TGCAGCGTTCCCCAAGACAGTCGAGAAGCTTTCTTT CSVPQDSREAFF
TRBJ1-1 NA TRBV5-1 NA TGCGCCAGCAGCTTTGACAGAATGAACACTGAAGCTTTCTTT CASSFDRMNTEAFF
TRBJ1-5 TRBD1 TRBV6-8 NA TGTGCCAGCGAGACCGACAGGGTTGAGCCCCAGCATTTT CASETDRVEPQHF
TRBJ2-5 NA TRBV23-1 NA TGCGCCAGCAGTCAATCCCTGACTAGTCAAGAGACCCAGTACTTC CASSQSLTSQETQYF
TRBJ2-7 NA TRBV5-1 NA TGCGCCAGCAGTGAGGACAGCCAAACCTACGAGCAGTACTTC CASSEDSQTYEQYF
TRBJ1-1 NA TRBV28 NA TGTGCCAGCAGCACGGACTGGAACACTGAAGCTTTCTTT CASSTDWNTEAFF
TRBJ1-1 NA TRBV6-8 few TGTGCCAGCAGTTACGGGGGGTCTCGTTTGGGCAGGGGACTTGAAGCTTTCTTT CASSYGGSRLGRGLEAFF
TRBJ2-5 TRBD2 TRBV11-3 NA TGTGCCAGCAGCTATCGGGGACTAGCGGGACATGAAGAGACCCAGTACTTC CASSYRGLAGHEETQYF
TRBJ1-2 NA TRBV11-3 NA TGTGCCAGCAGCTTATCCCAGGCTGCTAACTATGGCTACACCTTC CASSLSQAANYGYTF
TRBJ1-1 NA TRBV6-8 few TGTGCCAGCAGTTACTCTAAGAACACTGAAGCTTTCTTT CASSYSKNTEAFF
TRBJ2-1 TRBD2 TRBV15 once TGTGCCACCAGCACCCCGAGGGGACTAGCGGGGACCAATGAGCAGTTCTTC CATSTPRGLAGTNEQFF
TRBJ2-1 TRBD2 TRBV12-5 NA TGTGCTAGTGGTCCCGGGGGGGCCGATGAGCAGTTCTTC CASGPGGADEQFF
TRBJ2-7 TRBD1 TRBV5-1 once TGCGCCAGCAGCGATTCCGGACAGGCCACCTACGAGCAGTACTTC CASSDSGQATYEQYF
TRBJ1-4 TRBD1 TRBV6-8 NA TGTGCCAGCAGTTACTCTGGCAGGGGGGCTAATGAAAAACTGTTTTTT CASSYSGRGANEKLFF
TRBJ1-5 NA TRBV6-8 once TGTGCCAGCAGCCTTCGGGCAGGAGGCAATCAGCCCCAGCATTTT CASSLRAGGNQPQHF
TRBJ1-4 NA TRBV11-3 NA TGTGCCAGCAGCTTAGTGCGGGGGCGCGATGAAAAACTGTTTTTT CASSLVRGRDEKLFF
TRBJ1-6 NA TRBV6-8 once TGTGCCAGCGGCCGGCAGTCTTCACCCCTCCACTTT CASGRQSSPLHF
TRBJ1-1 TRBD1 TRBV6-8 once TGTGCCAGCAGAGTCGACAGGGGTGGTGAAGCTTTCTTT CASRVDRGGEAFF
TRBJ2-2 NA TRBV11-3 NA TGTGCCAGCAGCTTGGTGCGGGACACCGGGGAGCTGTTTTTT CASSLVRDTGELFF
TRBJ1-2 NA TRBV7-1 NA TGTGCCAGCAGCTTAGCAGGGGCCTTGGGCTACACCTTC CASSLAGALGYTF
TRBJ2-1 NA TRBV6-8 NA TGTGCCAGCAGTTTAGGGTCGGGAGCGAGTGGAAATGAGCAGTTCTTC CASSLGSGASGNEQFF
TRBJ2-5 TRBD2 TRBV28 NA TGTGCCAGCAGTTTATCGAGGACTAGTAAGGAGACCCAGTACTTC CASSLSRTSKETQYF